This TCR beta chain was recorded in a study of monozygotic twins with inflammatory bowel disease. Study results and caveats: Healthy twins shared more clonotypes with others than IBD patients, most markedly active ones.

The CDR3 is made up of 13 amino acids. The germline CDR1 and CDR2 sequences are MNHEY and SVGEGT. cDNA encoding TCRalpha and TCRbeta underwent two nested PCRs of approximately 17 and 9 cycles, each of which was followed by bead purification. TCRdb derives one entry per CDR3 protein from the 5' RACE reads, leaving out DNA. The sample totals over 110,000 distinct CDR3 sequences. Regarding this clonotype: Its antigen is unidentified.

The clonotype comes from a human donor with ulcerative colitis or Crohn's disease, or a healthy co-twin of an affected twin (not recorded which). This chain connects TRBV6-2 or TRBV6-3 to TRBJ2-3. Sequencing was carried out using blood. CDR3 region: CASSSRETDTQYF.